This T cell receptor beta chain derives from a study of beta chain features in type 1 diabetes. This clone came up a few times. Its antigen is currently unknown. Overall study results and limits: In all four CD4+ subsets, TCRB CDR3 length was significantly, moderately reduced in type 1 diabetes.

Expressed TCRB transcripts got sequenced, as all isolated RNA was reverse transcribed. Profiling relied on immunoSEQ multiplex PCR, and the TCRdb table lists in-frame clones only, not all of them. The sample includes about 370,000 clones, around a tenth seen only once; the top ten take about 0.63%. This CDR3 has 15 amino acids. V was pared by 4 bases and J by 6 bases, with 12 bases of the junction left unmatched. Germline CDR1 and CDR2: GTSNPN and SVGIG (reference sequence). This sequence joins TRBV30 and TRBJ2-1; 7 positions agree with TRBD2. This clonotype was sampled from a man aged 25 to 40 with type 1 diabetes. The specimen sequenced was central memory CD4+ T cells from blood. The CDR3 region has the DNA TGTGCCTGGACCCGTGGGACTACGCGGGGCAATGAGCAGTTCTTC. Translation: CAWTRGTTRGNEQFF.